Presented here are 22 T cell receptor beta chains from one specimen sequenced in a study of CD4 T cells in relation to SARS-CoV-2 and coronaviruses. These TCRs are of unknown antigen specificity. TCRdb's copy holds only in-frame clones and misses some; the assay was immunoSEQ multiplex PCR. The data show 38,000 or so clones, approximately 80% seen once. The source material was naive CD4+ T cells from PBMCs, cultured in vitro. As for subset: naive CD4+ T cells isolated by negative enrichment. Receptor source: an adult with COVID-19.

J is TRBJ2-1 and V is TRBV4-1; D gene unclear. Trimming took off 0 bases at V and 3 bases at J, with 15 bases between the two ends. This CDR3 has 17 amino acids. Germline V gene data show CDR1 as MGHRA and CDR2 as YSYEKL. DNA for the CDR3: TGCGCCAGCAGCCAAGAGAGTAAGACTCCTATCTACAATGAGCAGTTCTTC. It codes for CASSQESKTPIYNEQFF.

The chain combines TRBV14 with TRBJ2-7; weak D call: TRBD1 (5 bases). This CDR3 is built from 17 residues. V lost 0 bases and J 4 bases, leaving 19 bases between the germline ends. The germline V gene has CDR1 SGHDN and CDR2 FVKESK. The CDR3: CASSQEADTFVEYEQYF. CDR3 bases: TGTGCCAGCAGCCAAGAGGCGGACACGTTTGTAGAGTACGAGCAGTACTTC. The whole variable domain, remainder taken from reference TRBV14 and TRBJ2-7, is EAGVTQFPSHSVIEKGQTVTLRCDPISGHDNLYWYRRVMGKEIKFLLHFVKESKQDESGMPNNRFLAERTGGTYSTLKVQPAELEDSGVYFCASSQEADTFVEYEQYFGPGTRLTVT.

The chain uses TRBV6-5 and TRBJ1-2, with 12 bases that match TRBD1. The length of the CDR3 is 12 residues. With V trimmed by 10 bases and J by 4 bases, 1 base remained unmatched. Germline V CDR1 and CDR2: MNHEY, SVGAGI. This chain's CDR3 is CATGQGAYGYTF. DNA for the CDR3: TGTGCCACGGGACAGGGGGCCTATGGCTACACCTTC.

This clone has a handful of counts. The chain joins TRBV20-1 to TRBJ2-7; D not certain. CDR1 and CDR2 (germline): DFQATT, SNEGSKA (reference sequence). The CDR3 runs 14 residues. Trimming removed 3 bases from V and 2 bases from J, with 14 bases in between. The CDR3 DNA sequence: TGCAGTGCTAGTTACCCCGACCGAGCCTACGAGCAGTACTTC. It yields the protein CSASYPDRAYEQYF.

The chain couples TRBV7-3 to TRBJ2-7, with a tentative D call TRBD2 (6 bases). The CDR3 is made up of 15 amino acids. The germline V and J ends were trimmed by 5 bases and 2 bases, with 16 bases remaining between them. Germline CDR1 and CDR2: SGHTA and FQGTGA. CDR3 residues: CASSPGAGTPYEQYF. For the CDR3, the DNA is TGTGCCAGCAGCCCTGGGGCGGGAACACCCTACGAGCAGTACTTC.

V and J are TRBV5-1 and TRBJ2-5, with D unresolved. In germline, CDR1 is SGHRS, CDR2 YFSETQ. Trimming left V 4 bases short and J 2 bases short, with 9 bases between. This CDR3 is 13 amino acids long. The CDR3 coding sequence is TGCGCCAGCAGCAGAGAGAGACAAGAGACCCAGTACTTC. It specifies CASSRERQETQYF. The complete variable domain, with remaining parts taken from reference TRBV5-1 and TRBJ2-5, reads KAGVTQTPRYLIKTRGQQVTLSCSPISGHRSVSWYQQTPGQGLQFLFEYFSETQRNKGNFPGRFSGRQFSNSRSEMNVSTLELGDSALYLCASSRERQETQYFGPGTRLLVL.

This chain links TRBV2 with TRBJ2-1; 8 nucleotides line up with TRBD2. This CDR3 is built from 17 residues. Per the germline V gene, CDR1 is SNHLY and CDR2 is FYNNEI. The V gene end was trimmed by 5 bases and the J gene end by 8 bases; junction bases not matched to a gene: 17. The CDR3 bases are TGTGCCAGCAGTAGGGGCTGGGGCCAGCGGGAGTTATATGAGCAGTTCTTC. Encoded protein: CASSRGWGQRELYEQFF.

This clone was observed a handful of times. The J gene is TRBJ2-2, the V gene TRBV28; possibly TRBD2 for D (6 bases). CDR3 length: 14 amino acids. V was trimmed by 3 bases and J by 6 bases, leaving 11 bases between them. Germline lookup yields CDR1 MDHEN and CDR2 SYDVKM. CDR3 amino acids: CASSLTSYSGELFF. CDR3 DNA: TGTGCCAGCAGTTTGACTAGTTATTCCGGGGAGCTGTTTTTT.

This chain uses TRBV7-9 with TRBJ2-6, with unresolved D. Germline V lookup: CDR1 SEHNR, CDR2 FQNEAQ (reference sequence). The CDR3 covers 16 residues. Trimming pared 1 base from V and 2 bases from J, leaving 9 bases between. The CDR3 nucleotides are TGTGCCAGCAGCTTAGTTGAGGCGCCTGGGGCCAACGTCCTGACTTTC. Translating gives CASSLVEAPGANVLTF.

This clone showed up just a few times. The rearrangement uses TRBV29-1 and TRBJ2-2, with D perhaps TRBD2 (5 bases). Per the germline V gene, CDR1 is SQVTM and CDR2 is ANQGSEA. Trimming removed 8 bases from V and 4 bases from J, with 14 bases in between. The CDR3 has 13 residues. As DNA, the CDR3 is TGCAGCTCGAAGCGGACTTCCACCGGGGAGCTGTTTTTT. Translated, it gives CSSKRTSTGELFF.

The chain employs TRBV7-3 and TRBJ1-1; 9 positions match TRBD1. CDR1 is SGHTA, CDR2 FQGTGA, per germline. The CDR3 consists of 15 residues. Trimming removed 5 bases from V and 3 bases from J; junction bases left unmatched: 7. In DNA form, the CDR3 reads TGTGCCAGCAGCAGCTCCGGGACAGGGTACACTGAAGCTTTCTTT. Protein: CASSSSGTGYTEAFF.

The chain joins TRBV2 to TRBJ2-5, with D hard to call. Germline assignment: CDR1 SNHLY and CDR2 FYNNEI. Between the trimmed V and J ends, which lost 7 bases and 5 bases, there was a span of 11 bases. This CDR3 comprises 12 residues. The CDR3 is CASTEWVETQYF. The CDR3 nucleotides are TGTGCCAGCACGGAGTGGGTCGAGACCCAGTACTTC.

The chain is built from TRBV15 and TRBJ2-3; D is possibly TRBD2 (6 bases). In germline, CDR1 is LNHNV, CDR2 YYDKDF (reference sequence). V was cut by 2 bases and J by 7 bases, with 22 bases left in between. The CDR3 has 17 amino acids. CDR3 sequence: CATSRRRSGTWVNTQYF. DNA for the CDR3: TGTGCCACCAGCAGACGCCGGTCCGGGACTTGGGTGAATACGCAGTATTTT.

V gene TRBV28 combines with J gene TRBJ1-5; D may be TRBD1 (6 bases). Trimming removed 6 bases at V and 0 bases at J, with 12 bases between. This CDR3 spans 15 amino acids. Germline CDR1 reads MDHEN; CDR2 reads SYDVKM. CDR3 region: CASRPQGYSNQPQHF. The CDR3 coding sequence is TGTGCCAGCAGACCCCAGGGGTATAGCAATCAGCCCCAGCATTTT.

The V gene is TRBV5-1, the J gene TRBJ2-1; D not resolved. The CDR3 has 11 residues. Germline-derived CDR1 and CDR2 are SGHRS and YFSETQ. V dropped 0 bases and J dropped 8 bases, with 3 bases sitting between them. Here the CDR3 DNA reads TGCGCCAGCAGCTTGGCCGATGAGCAGTTCTTC. Its translation is CASSLADEQFF.

A few counts support this clone. The rearrangement uses TRBV19 and TRBJ1-2; TRBD1 matches 8 bases. The germline V gene has CDR1 LNHDA and CDR2 SQIVND (reference sequence). The CDR3 runs 14 residues. The V gene end was trimmed by 9 bases and the J gene end by 3 bases; junction bases not matched to a gene: 9. CDR3 residues: CASNPSGQDYGYTF. The CDR3 DNA sequence: TGTGCCAGCAATCCCTCGGGACAGGACTATGGCTACACCTTC. The whole variable domain, remainder taken from reference TRBV19 and TRBJ1-2, is DGGITQSPKYLFRKEGQNVTLSCEQNLNHDAMYWYRQDPGQGLRLIYYSQIVNDFQKGDIAEGYSVSREKKESFPLTVTSAQKNPTAFYLCASNPSGQDYGYTFGSGTRLTVV.

This clone was detected only a few times. The chain uses TRBV5-5 and TRBJ2-2, with a weak D call TRBD2 (6 bases). Trimming removed 7 bases from V and 5 bases from J, with 18 bases in between. The CDR3 has 15 amino acids. CDR1 and CDR2 from the germline V gene are SGHKS and YYEKEE (reference sequence). The CDR3 bases are TGTGCCAGCGGACCGGGACTTCAAATTACCGGGGAGCTGTTTTTT. Protein sequence: CASGPGLQITGELFF.

This chain joins TRBV4-2 and TRBJ2-1; 8 bases are shared with TRBD2. Losses at the gene ends were 0 bases for V and 2 bases for J; bases not matched to a gene: 3. This CDR3 is built from 16 residues. In germline, CDR1 is LGHNA, CDR2 YNFKEQ. The CDR3 coding sequence is TGTGCCAGCAGCCAAGACGCGGGAGGCCCCTACAATGAGCAGTTCTTC. This gives the protein CASSQDAGGPYNEQFF.

This sequence joins TRBV5-6 and TRBJ2-3; the match to TRBD2 covers 7 bases. Losses at the gene ends were 1 base for V and 6 bases for J; bases not matched to a gene: 11. Germline V gives CDR1 SGHDT, CDR2 YYEEEE. There are 16 residues in the CDR3. The CDR3 spells CASSLLVRQGGDTQYF. CDR3 nucleotide sequence: TGTGCCAGCAGCTTGCTCGTAAGGCAGGGAGGGGATACGCAGTATTTT.

This chain uses TRBV7-9 with TRBJ2-5, with 10 bases that match TRBD2. The ends lost 4 bases at V and 1 base at J; junction bases unmatched: 6. Germline V gene lookup returns CDR1 SEHNR and CDR2 FQNEAQ (reference sequence). This CDR3 has 16 residues. CDR3 residues: CASSSWTSGIQETQYF. CDR3 nucleotides: TGTGCCAGCAGCTCCTGGACTAGCGGAATCCAAGAGACCCAGTACTTC. Using reference TRBV7-9 and TRBJ2-5 for the parts outside the CDR3, the full variable domain is DTGVSQNPRHKITKRGQNVTFRCDPISEHNRLYWYRQTLGQGPEFLTYFQNEAQLEKSRLLSDRFSAERPKGSFSTLEIQRTEQGDSAMYLCASSSWTSGIQETQYFGPGTRLLVL.

CDR3 residues: CASSKRKGQGEETQYF. The CDR3 nucleotides are TGTGCCAGCAGCAAACGAAAGGGGCAGGGAGAAGAGACCCAGTACTTC. This rearrangement joins TRBV21-1 to TRBJ2-5. TRBV21-1 is an annotated pseudogene. The CDR3 is made up of 16 amino acids.

The rearrangement uses TRBV14 and TRBJ2-2; 8 bases match TRBD1. After removal of 4 bases from V and 1 base from J, the junction contained 8 bases not matched to a gene. CDR1 and CDR2 (germline): SGHDN, FVKESK. There are 17 residues in the CDR3. The CDR3 DNA reads as TGTGCCAGCAGCCGCCGACAGGGGCCTTGGAACACCGGGGAGCTGTTTTTT. Residues: CASSRRQGPWNTGELFF.